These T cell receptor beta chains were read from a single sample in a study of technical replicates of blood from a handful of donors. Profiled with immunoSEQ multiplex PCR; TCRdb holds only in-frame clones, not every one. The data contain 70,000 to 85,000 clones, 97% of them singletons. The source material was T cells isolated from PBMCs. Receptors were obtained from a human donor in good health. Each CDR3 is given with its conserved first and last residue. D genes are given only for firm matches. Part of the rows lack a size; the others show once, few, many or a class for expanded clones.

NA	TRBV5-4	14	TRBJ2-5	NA	CASSLAGGPGTQYF	TGTGCCAGCAGCTTGGCCGGGGGTCCCGGGACCCAGTACTTC
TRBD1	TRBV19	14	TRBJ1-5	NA	CASSMGTGVQPQHF	TGTGCCAGTAGTATGGGGACAGGGGTCCAGCCCCAGCATTTT
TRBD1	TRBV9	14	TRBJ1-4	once	CASSPSTGDEKLFF	TGTGCCAGCAGCCCTTCCACAGGGGATGAAAAACTGTTTTTT
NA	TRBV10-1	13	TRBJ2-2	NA	CASRPGVTGELFF	TGCGCCAGCAGGCCGGGGGTGACGGGGGAGCTGTTTTTT
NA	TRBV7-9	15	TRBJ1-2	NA	CASSFGGGANYGYTF	TGTGCCAGCAGCTTCGGCGGCGGAGCTAACTATGGCTACACCTTC
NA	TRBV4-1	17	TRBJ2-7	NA	CASSQELATGGAYEQYF	TGCGCCAGCAGCCAAGAACTAGCTACCGGAGGGGCCTACGAGCAGTACTTC
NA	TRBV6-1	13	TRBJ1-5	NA	CASSELGAQPQHF	TGTGCCAGCAGTGAACTGGGGGCTCAGCCCCAGCATTTT
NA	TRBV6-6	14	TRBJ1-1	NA	CASSYSNQGTEAFF	TGTGCCAGCAGTTACTCGAACCAGGGCACTGAAGCTTTCTTT
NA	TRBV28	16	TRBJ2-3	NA	CASSSPVIRLEDTQYF	TGTGCCAGCAGTTCGCCCGTGATTAGACTAGAGGATACGCAGTATTTT
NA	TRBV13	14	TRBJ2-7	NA	CASSLNPLPYEQYF	TGTGCCAGCAGCTTAAATCCTCTCCCCTACGAGCAGTACTTC
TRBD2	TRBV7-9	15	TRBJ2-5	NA	CAGGLADPRRETQYF	TGTGCCGGCGGACTAGCCGACCCCCGGCGGGAGACCCAGTACTTC
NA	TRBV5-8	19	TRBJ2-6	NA	CASSGGTARSRSGANVLTF	TGTGCCAGCAGCGGGGGGACAGCCAGGTCCCGCTCTGGGGCCAACGTCCTGACTTTC
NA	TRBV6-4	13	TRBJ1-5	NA	CASSINSNQPQHF	TGTGCCAGCAGCATCAATAGCAATCAGCCCCAGCATTTT
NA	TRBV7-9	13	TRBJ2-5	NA	CASSLGQKETQYF	TGTGCCAGCAGCTTAGGGCAAAAAGAGACCCAGTACTTC
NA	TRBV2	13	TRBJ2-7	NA	CASWGGATYEQYF	TGTGCCAGCTGGGGGGGCGCAACCTACGAGCAGTACTTC
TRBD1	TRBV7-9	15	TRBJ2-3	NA	CASDEGQGAADTQYF	TGTGCCAGTGACGAGGGACAGGGGGCCGCAGATACGCAGTATTTT
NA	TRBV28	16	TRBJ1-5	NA	CASRRPGVSSNQPQHF	TGTGCCAGCAGGAGACCAGGGGTCAGCAGCAATCAGCCCCAGCATTTT
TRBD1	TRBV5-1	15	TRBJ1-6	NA	CASSLGQGGDSPLHF	TGCGCCAGCAGCTTAGGACAGGGTGGCGATTCACCCCTCCACTTT
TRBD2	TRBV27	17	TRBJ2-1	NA	CASSLGTSGALYNEQFF	TGTGCCAGCAGTCTCGGGACTAGCGGGGCACTTTACAATGAGCAGTTCTTC
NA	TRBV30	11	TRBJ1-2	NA	CAWGGSYGYTF	TGTGCCTGGGGGGGGTCCTATGGCTACACCTTC
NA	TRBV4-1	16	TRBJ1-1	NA	CASSQPMGQLGPEAFF	TGCGCCAGCAGCCAACCTATGGGACAATTGGGGCCTGAGGCTTTCTTT
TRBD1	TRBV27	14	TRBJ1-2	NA	CASSFKGANYGYTF	TGTGCCAGCAGTTTCAAGGGGGCAAACTATGGCTACACCTTC
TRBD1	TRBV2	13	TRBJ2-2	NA	CASLGGRTGELFF	TGTGCCAGCTTAGGGGGCCGTACCGGGGAGCTGTTTTTT
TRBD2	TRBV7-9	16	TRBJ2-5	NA	CASSFLDASGGRTQYF	TGTGCCAGCAGCTTCTTAGACGCTAGCGGGGGACGGACCCAGTACTTC
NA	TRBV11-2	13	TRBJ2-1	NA	CASSVDRSHEQFF	TGTGCCAGCAGCGTCGACAGGTCCCATGAGCAGTTCTTC
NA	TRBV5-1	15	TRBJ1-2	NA	CASSSLTGANYGYTF	TGCGCCAGCAGCTCACTGACAGGAGCTAACTATGGCTACACCTTC
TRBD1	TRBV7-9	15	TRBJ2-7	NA	CASRGTGTGSYEQYF	TGTGCCAGCAGGGGAACCGGGACAGGGTCCTACGAGCAGTACTTC
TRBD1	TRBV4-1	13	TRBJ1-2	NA	CASSQADRAGYTF	TGCGCCAGCAGCCAAGCGGACAGGGCTGGCTACACCTTC
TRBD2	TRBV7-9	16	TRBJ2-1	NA	CASTPTGLAGGREQFF	TGTGCCAGCACCCCCACAGGACTAGCGGGAGGGAGGGAGCAGTTCTTC
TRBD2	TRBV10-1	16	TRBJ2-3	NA	CASSESGLAGGDTQYF	TGCGCCAGCAGTGAGTCAGGACTAGCGGGAGGCGATACGCAGTATTTT
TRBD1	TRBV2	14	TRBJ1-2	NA	CASSLGQNNYGYTF	TGTGCCAGCAGCCTGGGACAGAATAACTATGGCTACACCTTC
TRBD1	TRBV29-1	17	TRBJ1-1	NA	CSFPGGTGGRMNTEAFF	TGCAGCTTCCCCGGAGGGACAGGGGGCCGTATGAACACTGAAGCTTTCTTT
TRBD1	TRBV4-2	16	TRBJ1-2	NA	CASSLTGGAREGGYTF	TGTGCCAGCAGCCTGACAGGGGGCGCAAGGGAAGGAGGCTACACCTTC
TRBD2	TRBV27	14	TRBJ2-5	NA	CASSPGTSKETQYF	TGTGCCAGCAGTCCCGGGACTAGCAAAGAGACCCAGTACTTC
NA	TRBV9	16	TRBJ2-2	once	CASSASGTGLLGELFF	TGTGCCAGCAGCGCCAGCGGGACAGGTCTCTTGGGGGAGCTGTTTTTT
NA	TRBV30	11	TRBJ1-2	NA	CALQENYGYTF	TGTGCCTTACAGGAAAACTATGGCTACACCTTC
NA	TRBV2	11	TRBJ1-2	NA	CASKENYGYTF	TGTGCCAGCAAAGAGAACTATGGCTACACCTTC
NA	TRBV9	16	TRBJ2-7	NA	CASSAGLTTGAYEQYF	TGTGCCAGCAGCGCAGGCCTTACGACAGGAGCCTACGAGCAGTACTTC
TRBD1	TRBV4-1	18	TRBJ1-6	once	CASSQFVGTGQGRSPLHF	TGCGCCAGCAGCCAATTTGTGGGAACAGGACAGGGGAGATCACCCCTCCACTTT
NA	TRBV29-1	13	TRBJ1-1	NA	CSGETQVDTEAFF	TGCAGCGGGGAAACACAGGTGGACACTGAAGCTTTCTTT
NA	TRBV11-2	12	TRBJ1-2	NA	CASSSPGLGYTF	TGTGCCAGCAGCTCCCCGGGGTTGGGCTACACCTTC
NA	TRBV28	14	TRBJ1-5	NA	CASSLSRSNQPQHF	TGTGCCAGCAGTTTATCCCGGAGCAATCAGCCCCAGCATTTT
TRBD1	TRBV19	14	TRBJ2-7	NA	CASSTGTGTYEQYF	TGTGCCAGTAGTACTGGGACAGGGACATACGAGCAGTACTTC
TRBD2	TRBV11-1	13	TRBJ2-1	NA	CASSSSGIDEQFF	TGTGCCAGCAGCTCCAGCGGGATCGATGAGCAGTTCTTC
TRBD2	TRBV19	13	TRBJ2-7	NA	CASSPGTSYEQYF	TGTGCCAGTAGTCCCGGGACTAGTTACGAGCAGTACTTC
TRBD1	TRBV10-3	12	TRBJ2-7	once	CASLSGGGEQYF	TGTGCCTCGCTGTCAGGGGGTGGCGAGCAGTACTTC
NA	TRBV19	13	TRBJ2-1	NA	CASAGTDQTYQFF	TGTGCCAGTGCTGGAACAGACCAAACTTACCAGTTCTTC
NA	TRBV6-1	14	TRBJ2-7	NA	CASRGTDLSYEQYF	TGTGCCAGCAGAGGAACAGACCTTTCCTACGAGCAGTACTTC
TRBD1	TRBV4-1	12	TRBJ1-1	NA	CASSGTGTEAFF	TGCGCCAGCAGCGGGACAGGCACTGAAGCTTTCTTT
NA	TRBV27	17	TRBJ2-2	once	CASSLGVGGGNTGELFF	TGTGCCAGCAGTTTAGGGGTGGGCGGAGGGAACACCGGGGAGCTGTTTTTT
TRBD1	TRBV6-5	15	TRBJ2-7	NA	CASRPIGQGAFEQYF	TGTGCCAGCAGGCCTATCGGACAGGGGGCTTTCGAGCAGTACTTC